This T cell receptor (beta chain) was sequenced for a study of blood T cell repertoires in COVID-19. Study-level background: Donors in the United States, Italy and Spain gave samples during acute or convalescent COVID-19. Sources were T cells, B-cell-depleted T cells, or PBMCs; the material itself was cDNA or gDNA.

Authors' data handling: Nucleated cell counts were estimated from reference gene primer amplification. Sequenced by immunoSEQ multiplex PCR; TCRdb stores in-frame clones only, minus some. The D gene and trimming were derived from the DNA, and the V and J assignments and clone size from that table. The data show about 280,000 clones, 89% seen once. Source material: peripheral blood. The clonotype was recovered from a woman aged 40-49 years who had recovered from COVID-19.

CDR3 sequence: CASSEGGQVADTQYF. CDR3 bases: TGTGCCAGCAGTGAAGGGGGACAGGTGGCAGATACGCAGTATTTT. The chain couples TRBV6-1 to TRBJ2-3, with TRBD1 matching 8 bases. V gave up 1 base and J gave up 4 bases; unmatched junction bases: 4. CDR3 length: 15 residues. Looked up from germline, CDR1 is MNHNS and CDR2 is SASEGT.